One and the same sample provided the 11 T cell receptor beta chains below, sequenced in a study of glioma-infiltrating T cells. The iRepertoire nested amplicon-rescue multiplex PCR amplified TCR alpha and beta CDR3s from RNA. A single record per CDR3 protein comes from TCRdb applying MiXCR to the multiplex PCR reads. Here the sample spans roughly 5,000 distinct CDR3 sequences, approximately 31% being singletons. Sequenced material: glioma tissue, nonneoplastic brain tissue, or PBMCs (not recorded which). The receptors come from a human donor with low-grade glioma or glioblastoma, undergoing nonglioma brain surgery, or in good health (not recorded which).

This clonotype has ten or more counts. The rearrangement uses TRBV9 and TRBJ1-2, with 12 bases that match TRBD1. The CDR3 is 15 residues long. J lost 3 bases, V lost 4 bases, and 4 bases had no gene match. Germline CDR1 reads SGDLS; CDR2 reads YYNGEE. The CDR3 coding sequence is TGTGCCAGCAGCCCGGGACAGGGGGCCTACTATGGCTACACCTTC. Translating it yields CASSPGQGAYYGYTF. Supplemented by reference TRBV9 and TRBJ1-2, the full variable domain reads DSGVTQTPKHLITATGQRVTLRCSPRSGDLSVYWYQQSLDQGLQFLIQYYNGEERAKGNILERFSAQQFPDLHSELNLSSLELGDSALYFCASSPGQGAYYGYTFGSGTRLTVV.

The chain is built from TRBV4-2 and TRBJ1-2; D is unresolved. V lost 0 bases to trimming and J lost 8 bases, with 13 bases between them. This CDR3 spans 14 amino acids. Germline CDR1 is LGHNA and CDR2 is YNFKEQ. CDR3 DNA sequence: TGTGCCAGCAGCCAAGAAGCGCAGAGTGGAGGCTACACCTTC. Its translation is CASSQEAQSGGYTF.

Of note for this clonotype: Since no conserved phenylalanine or tryptophan closes the CDR3, a read error is the likely cause. The V gene is TRBV6-1, the J gene TRBJ2-7; D is undetermined. The CDR3 runs to 13 residues. CDR1 and CDR2 (germline): MNHNS, SASEGT. Deletions cut 8 bases from V and 2 bases from J, with 13 bases between. The CDR3 DNA sequence: TGTGCCAGCTCCCCGCAACAACCCTACGAGCAGTACTCC. Its translation is CASSPQQPYEQYS.

By sample share, this clonotype is medium-sized. The gene calls are TRBV20-1 and TRBJ2-7; 9 bases are a match to TRBD2. The CDR3 runs 16 residues. The germline gives CDR1 DFQATT, CDR2 SNEGSKA (reference sequence). The V and J ends lost 0 bases and 1 base, in that order; junction bases with no gene match: 7. CDR3 in amino acids: CSARDHGRGGSYEQYF. CDR3 in DNA: TGCAGTGCTAGAGATCACGGGCGGGGGGGTTCCTACGAGCAGTACTTC.

Regarding this clonotype: A much larger clone differs from this one at a single base, so this may be a read error. The rearrangement links TRBV9 to TRBJ1-5, with TRBD1 matching over 7 bases. The CDR3 runs 16 residues. J gave up 1 base and V 4 bases, and 8 bases lay outside the gene matches. Germline V gene data show CDR1 as SGDLS and CDR2 as YYNGEE. This CDR3 reads CASSPGGDWSNQPQHF. The CDR3 DNA sequence: TGTGCCAGCAGCCCAGGGGGGGACTGGAGCAATCAGCCCCAGCATTTT.

In this sample, this clonotype is large. The rearrangement links TRBV28 to TRBJ1-3, with 7 bases matching TRBD1. This CDR3 has 16 residues. Looked up from germline, CDR1 is MDHEN and CDR2 is SYDVKM. The junction had 8 bases not matched to a gene; V was cut back by 6 bases and J by 0 bases. Here the CDR3 DNA reads TGTGCCAGCAGGTCTTGGACAGGCAACTCTGGAAACACCATATATTTT. This encodes CASRSWTGNSGNTIYF.

Judged by abundance, this clonotype is medium-sized. The chain is built from TRBV7-9 and TRBJ1-3, with 8 nucleotides matching TRBD1. V lost 5 bases to trimming and J lost 10 bases; unmatched junction nucleotides: 13. This CDR3 comprises 15 residues. Germline assignment: CDR1 SEHNR and CDR2 FQNEAQ (reference sequence). The CDR3 is CASSPRDRPIGTIYF. The CDR3 bases are TGTGCCAGCAGCCCAAGGGACAGGCCCATCGGGACCATATATTTT.

In this sample, this clonotype is medium-sized (0.01 to 0.1%). The V and J genes are TRBV7-3 and TRBJ2-5; D is unclear. V dropped 3 bases and J dropped 4 bases, with 15 bases sitting between them. Germline loops: CDR1 SGHTA, CDR2 FQGTGA. The CDR3 covers 15 residues. CDR3 nucleotides: TGTGCCAGCAGCTTTAACGGATTACATAGAGAGACCCAGTACTTC. Its translation is CASSFNGLHRETQYF.

As regards this clonotype: Given a much more abundant clone one base away, this may be a read error. The chain couples TRBV2 to TRBJ1-6, with 10 positions matching TRBD1. The CDR3 covers 15 residues. Germline CDR1 and CDR2: SNHLY and FYNNEI. Here the CDR3 DNA reads TGTGCCGGTTCCGGGACAGGGGTCAAGAATTCACCCCCCCACTTT. It yields the protein CAGSGTGVKNSPPHF. Variable domain in full (rest from reference TRBV2 and TRBJ1-6): EPEVTQTPSHQVTQMGQEVILRCVPISNHLYFYWYRQILGQKVEFLVSFYNNEISEKSEIFDDQFSVERPDGSNFTLKIRSTKLEDSAMYFCAGSGTGVKNSPPHFGNGTRLTVT.

The gene calls are TRBV4-1 and TRBJ2-7; D unresolved. Germline-derived CDR1 and CDR2 are MGHRA and YSYEKL. This CDR3 is 16 amino acids long. The CDR3 sequence is CVSSQDDRSSLHEQYV. The CDR3 region has the DNA TGCGTCAGCAGCCAGGATGATAGGAGTTCTCTACACGAGCAGTACGTC.

This clonotype was detected only a few times. The chain carries TRBV6-6 and TRBJ2-2; possibly TRBD2 for D (7 bases). Germline V CDR1 and CDR2: MNHNY, SVGAGI (reference sequence). Trimming removed 4 bases from V and 17 bases from J, with 20 bases in between. This CDR3 region has 13 residues. This CDR3 is CASSWDFTGGLFF. For the CDR3, the DNA is TGTGCCAGCAGTTGGGACTTTACCGGGGGGCTCTTTTTT.